A selection of T cell receptor beta chains follows, all from one sample in a study of cytomegalovirus exposure and HLA in healthy donors. The table came from immunoSEQ multiplex PCR; TCRdb's copy has only in-frame clones and leaves some out. The table lists fewer than 80,000 clones, about 73% of them singletons. Sequencing was done on a sample of PBMCs. The receptors derive from a woman aged 60 to 75 in good health and CMV-seropositive. Each CDR3 is given without its conserved first and last residue. Fields, in order: V gene, CDR3 protein.

V: TRBV10-3
CDR3: AISPGTSGAYEQY

V: TRBV4-1
CDR3: ASSPHTGLAGALSYEQY

V: TRBV6-6
CDR3: ASMRGSRGDGYT

V: TRBV19
CDR3: ASSIGVTGELF

V: TRBV10-3
CDR3: ATGGPTRGSNQPQH

V: TRBV18
CDR3: ASSPQSGGELF

V: TRBV27
CDR3: ASTRGYEQY

V: TRBV27
CDR3: ASSEGWGRGNGYT

V: TRBV7-6
CDR3: ASSLQGAFSETQY

V: TRBV19
CDR3: ASSVQGARGEQY

V: TRBV7-9
CDR3: ASSLEGSTEAF

V: TRBV5-1
CDR3: ASSRNGGTSYNEQF

V: TRBV5-4
CDR3: ASSLISSGGYT

V: TRBV11-2
CDR3: ASSRAGGLTQH

V: TRBV6-5
CDR3: ASIKGTLGSYEQY

V: TRBV19
CDR3: ASKQTGEPSGNTIY

V: TRBV19
CDR3: ASSTQGTFNQPQH

V: TRBV18
CDR3: ASSPTTGAWGSPLH

V: TRBV11-3
CDR3: ASSLGASYEQY

V: TRBV30
CDR3: AWSANHRGNTGELF

V: TRBV5-8
CDR3: ASRHLAGIYNEQF

V: TRBV30
CDR3: AWYPRGLSYGYT

V: TRBV14
CDR3: ASSQVYGTSGNEQF

V: TRBV5-1
CDR3: ASSLSVQGFGNTEAF

V: TRBV19
CDR3: ASTRDRGSPLH

V: TRBV2
CDR3: ASRVDRVLTEAF

V: TRBV7-2
CDR3: ASSPRGQSDTQY

V: TRBV7-9
CDR3: ASSLDGQGSQPQH

V: TRBV18
CDR3: ASSPRSQGEGKLF

V: TRBV5-4
CDR3: ASSLASGLAREQY

V: TRBV30
CDR3: AWSFSGTASNSPLH

V: TRBV5-1
CDR3: ASSQVMNTEAF

V: TRBV6-1
CDR3: ASRNGQGSTEAF

V: TRBV19
CDR3: ASPKGRPQH

V: TRBV14
CDR3: ASSQQNTGELF

V: TRBV2
CDR3: ASTTGQGARGKNIQY

V: TRBV29-1
CDR3: SVVRDRMNTEAF